These 22 T cell receptor beta chains originate from one sample sequenced in a study of T cell responses to AZD1222 COVID-19 vaccine. Clones were read by immunoSEQ multiplex PCR, and TCRdb kept only the in-frame ones, dropping some. The sample has approximately 150,000 clones; roughly 90% are singletons. The starting material was peripheral blood, obtained 28 days after the second AZD1222 dose. These receptors were taken from an adult who received the AZD1222 COVID-19 vaccine.

The rearrangement joins TRBV7-9 to TRBJ2-4, with no clear D. Looked up from germline, CDR1 is SEHNR and CDR2 is FQNEAQ (reference sequence). Trimming removed 5 bases at V and 6 bases at J, with 8 bases between. The CDR3 runs 12 residues. The CDR3 reads CASSLDPNIQYF. The CDR3 DNA is TGTGCCAGCAGCCTCGACCCAAACATTCAGTACTTC.

The rearrangement links TRBV27 to TRBJ1-2; weak D call: TRBD1 (6 bases). V lost 7 bases, J lost 2 bases, and 14 bases lay in between. The V gene's germline CDR1 is MNHEY and CDR2 SMNVEV (reference sequence). This CDR3 contains 14 residues. CDR3 loop: CASTYRQGNYGYTF. In nucleotides, the CDR3 is TGTGCCAGCACCTACAGGCAGGGGAACTATGGCTACACCTTC.

The V and J genes are TRBV11-2 and TRBJ1-2; D unclear. In germline, CDR1 is SGHAT, CDR2 FQNNGV. Deletions cut 0 bases from V and 3 bases from J, with 8 bases between. There are 14 residues in the CDR3. CDR3 DNA sequence: TGTGCCAGCAGCTTAGAAGTCCCGCACTATGGCTACACCTTC. It encodes CASSLEVPHYGYTF. The whole variable domain, filled in from reference TRBV11-2 and TRBJ1-2, reads EAGVAQSPRYKIIEKRQSVAFWCNPISGHATLYWYQQILGQGPKLLIQFQNNGVVDDSQLPKDRFSAERLKGVDSTLKIQPAKLEDSAVYLCASSLEVPHYGYTFGSGTRLTVV.

V is TRBV5-6 and J is TRBJ2-5; D is possibly TRBD2 (6 bases). V lost 4 bases and J lost 5, with 12 bases in between. The CDR3 extends over 13 amino acids. Germline CDR1 and CDR2: SGHDT and YYEEEE. This chain's CDR3 is CASSRWGGETQYF. In nucleotides, the CDR3 is TGTGCCAGCAGCCGGTGGGGAGGCGAGACCCAGTACTTC.

The rearrangement joins TRBV5-6 to TRBJ2-7; tentatively, D is TRBD2 (5 bases). Germline V lookup: CDR1 SGHDT, CDR2 YYEEEE. The CDR3 has 12 amino acids. Trimming shortened V by 4 bases and J by 2 bases, and 7 bases separated the two germline ends. The CDR3 DNA reads as TGTGCCAGCAGCACCGGGACCTACGAGCAGTACTTC. Protein product: CASSTGTYEQYF.

The chain recombines TRBV28 with TRBJ1-5; no reliable D call. CDR1 and CDR2 from the germline V gene are MDHEN and SYDVKM. The CDR3 is 14 residues long. Trimming cost V 3 bases and J 2 bases, with 8 bases left between them. CDR3 loop: CASSFGVGNQPQHF. The CDR3 coding sequence is TGTGCCAGCAGTTTCGGGGTGGGCAATCAGCCCCAGCATTTT.

The chain uses TRBV14 and TRBJ2-7; 8 bases map to TRBD1. CDR3 length: 13 amino acids. With 5 bases clipped from V and 3 bases from J, the junction kept 3 bases outside the gene matches. The germline V gene encodes CDR1 SGHDN and CDR2 FVKESK. The CDR3 protein is CASSWGTGYEQYF. The DNA of the CDR3 is TGTGCCAGCAGCTGGGGGACAGGCTACGAGCAGTACTTC.

The chain is built from TRBV7-2 and TRBJ2-1, with a weak D call TRBD1 (5 bases). Germline-derived CDR1 and CDR2 are SGHTA and FQGNSA. The CDR3 spans 12 residues. Trimming took 5 bases from V and 9 from J, leaving 11 bases between them. CDR3 nucleotide sequence: TGTGCCAGCAGCCGAAATAGGGGTGAGCAGTTCTTC. The encoded protein is CASSRNRGEQFF.

This chain joins TRBV11-3 and TRBJ2-7; D may be TRBD1 (5 bases). Per germline, CDR1 SGHNT and CDR2 YENEEA. The CDR3 totals 15 residues. V lost 0 bases and J lost 6, with 15 bases in between. The CDR3 loop reads CASSLEGRAAPEQYF. The CDR3 DNA reads as TGTGCCAGCAGCTTAGAGGGCAGGGCGGCCCCCGAGCAGTACTTC.

This rearrangement joins TRBV7-3 to TRBJ1-1; possibly TRBD1 for D (5 bases). The CDR3 covers 15 residues. Germline CDR1 SGHTA, CDR2 FQGTGA. V dropped 2 bases and J dropped 1 base, with 11 bases sitting between them. CDR3 nucleotide sequence: TGTGCCAGCAGCTTATGGGGCCCTCCGAACACTGAAGCTTTCTTT. It is translated as CASSLWGPPNTEAFF.

This chain uses TRBV19 with TRBJ1-1, with D unclear. V gave up 5 bases and J gave up 3 bases, with 16 bases separating them. The CDR3 consists of 15 residues. Germline assignment: CDR1 LNHDA and CDR2 SQIVND (reference sequence). The CDR3 sequence is CASSAQTRSHTEAFF. CDR3 sequence (DNA): TGTGCCAGTAGTGCACAAACAAGATCTCACACTGAAGCTTTCTTT.

V gene TRBV7-9 combines with J gene TRBJ1-1; D not certain. Germline V CDR1 and CDR2: SEHNR, FQNEAQ (reference sequence). CDR3 length: 13 residues. The V end lost 7 bases, the J end lost 0 bases, and 9 bases lay between the germline ends. The chain's CDR3 is CASTRTLNTEAFF. Written as DNA, the CDR3 is TGTGCCAGCACTCGGACGCTGAACACTGAAGCTTTCTTT.

CDR3 DNA sequence: TGTGCCAGCAGCTTATCAAGGGGTTCCACTGAAGCTTTCTTT. It codes for CASSLSRGSTEAFF. V is TRBV11-1 and J is TRBJ1-1; D possibly corresponds to TRBD1 (5 bases). V was cut by 2 bases and J by 4 bases, with 11 bases left in between. This CDR3 region has 14 residues. The germline CDR1 and CDR2 sequences are SGHAT and FQDESV (reference sequence).

The count of this clone is one. The V call is TRBV11-3, the J call TRBJ1-3; 7 bases map to TRBD1. V shed 5 bases and J 3 bases; nucleotides not matched to a gene: 4. Germline V gives CDR1 SGHNT, CDR2 YENEEA. The CDR3 is 14 amino acids. The CDR3 loop reads CASSDRALGNTIYF. CDR3 DNA sequence: TGTGCCAGCAGCGACAGGGCCCTTGGAAACACCATATATTTT.

The chain employs TRBV6-6 and TRBJ2-1, with 10 bases aligning to TRBD2. J was trimmed by 4 bases and V by 5 bases; bases with no gene match: 8. CDR1 and CDR2 from the germline V gene are MNHNY and SVGAGI (reference sequence). The CDR3 sequence is 16 residues long. CDR3: CASSRGGAGGYNEQFF. CDR3 in DNA: TGTGCCAGCAGTCGAGGGGGAGCGGGAGGGTACAATGAGCAGTTCTTC.

The chain has TRBV21-1 and TRBJ1-5; the table's D gene call, TRBD1, was not cross checked with the DNA. TRBV21-1 is shown as a pseudogene. The CDR3 totals 13 residues. The CDR3 DNA reads TGTGCCAGCAGCAGTGGGACAGCGCAGCCCCAGCATTTT. Translation: CASSSGTAQPQHF.

The V gene is TRBV6-5, the J gene TRBJ1-3; D unresolved. Deletions cut 8 bases from V and 3 bases from J, with 5 bases between. The CDR3 totals 11 residues. Germline-derived CDR1 and CDR2 are MNHEY and SVGAGI. The CDR3 DNA is TGTGCCAGCCCACTTGGAAACACCATATATTTT. It specifies CASPLGNTIYF.

As concerns this clone: An end of the junction does not agree with germline; a read error may underlie this. The V gene is TRBV18, the J gene TRBJ2-7; D remains ambiguous. The CDR3 length is 12 residues. CDR1 is KGHSH, CDR2 LQKENI, per germline. Here the CDR3 DNA reads TGTGCCAGCCCACCCTCCCTTGGGGAGCAGTACTTC. Encoded protein: CASPPSLGEQYF. The full variable domain, with the rest looked up from reference TRBV18 and TRBJ2-7, is NAGVMQNPRHLVRRRGQEARLRCSPMKGHSHVYWYRQLPEEGLKFMVYLQKENIIDESGMPKERFSAEFPKEGPSILRIQQVVRGDSAAYFCASPPSLGEQYFGPGTRLTVT.

The rearrangement joins TRBV18 to TRBJ1-4, with 7 bases aligning to TRBD1. Trimming took 0 bases from V and 8 from J; bases not matched to a gene: 3. The CDR3 is made up of 14 amino acids. Germline CDR1 reads KGHSH; CDR2 reads LQKENI. The CDR3 coding sequence is TGTGCCAGCTCACCACCCGGGGACAGCGAAAAACTGTTTTTT. Translated: CASSPPGDSEKLFF.

The chain carries TRBV2 and TRBJ2-7; 12 bases agree with TRBD2. Trimming at V came to 5 bases and at J to 3 bases, leaving 2 bases not matched to a gene. Germline V lookup: CDR1 SNHLY, CDR2 FYNNEI. The CDR3 runs 14 residues. CDR3 protein: CASSWTSGVYEQYF. The CDR3 DNA is TGTGCCAGCAGTTGGACTAGCGGGGTCTACGAGCAGTACTTC.

This chain links TRBV7-8 with TRBJ2-5; D may be TRBD1 (5 bases). Germline V gene lookup returns CDR1 SGHVS and CDR2 FQNEAQ. CDR3 length: 12 residues. Trimming cost V 1 base and J 5 bases, with 5 bases left between them. CDR3 bases: TGTGCCAGCAGCTTAGACAGGGAGACCCAGTACTTC. Translated, it gives CASSLDRETQYF.

This chain joins TRBV29-1 and TRBJ1-1; the D is unclear. Trimming took 8 bases from V and 2 from J, leaving 9 bases between them. Looked up from germline, CDR1 is SQVTM and CDR2 is ANQGSEA. The CDR3 is made up of 11 amino acids. In nucleotides, the CDR3 is TGCAGCTCATTCGGAAACACTGAAGCTTTCTTT. Residues: CSSFGNTEAFF.